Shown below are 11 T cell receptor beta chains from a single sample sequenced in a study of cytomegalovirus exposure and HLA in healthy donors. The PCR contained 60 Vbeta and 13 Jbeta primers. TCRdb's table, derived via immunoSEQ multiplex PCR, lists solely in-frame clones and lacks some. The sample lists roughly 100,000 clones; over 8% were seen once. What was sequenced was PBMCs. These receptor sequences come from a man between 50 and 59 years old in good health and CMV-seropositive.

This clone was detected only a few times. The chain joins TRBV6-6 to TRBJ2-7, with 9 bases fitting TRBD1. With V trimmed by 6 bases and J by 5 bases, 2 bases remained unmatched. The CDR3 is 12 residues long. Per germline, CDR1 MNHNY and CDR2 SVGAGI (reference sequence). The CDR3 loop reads CASRGDRDEQYF. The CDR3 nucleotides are TGTGCCAGCAGGGGGGACAGGGACGAGCAGTACTTC.

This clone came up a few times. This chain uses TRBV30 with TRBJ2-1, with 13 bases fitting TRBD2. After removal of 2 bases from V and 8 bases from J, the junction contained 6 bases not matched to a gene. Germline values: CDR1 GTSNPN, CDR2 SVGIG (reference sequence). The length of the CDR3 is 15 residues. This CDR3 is CAWSMGLAGRDEQFF. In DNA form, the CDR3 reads TGTGCCTGGAGTATGGGACTAGCGGGACGCGATGAGCAGTTCTTC.

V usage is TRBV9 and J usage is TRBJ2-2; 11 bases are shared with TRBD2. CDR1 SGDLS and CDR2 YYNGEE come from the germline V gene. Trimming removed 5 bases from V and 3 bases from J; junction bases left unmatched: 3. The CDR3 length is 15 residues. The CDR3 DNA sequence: TGTGCCAGCAGTGGGACTAGCGGATACACCGGGGAGCTGTTTTTT. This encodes CASSGTSGYTGELFF.

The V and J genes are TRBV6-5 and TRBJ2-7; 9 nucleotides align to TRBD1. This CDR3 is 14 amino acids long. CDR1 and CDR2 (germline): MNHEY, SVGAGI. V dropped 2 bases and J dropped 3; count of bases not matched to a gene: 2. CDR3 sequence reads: CASSYGTGIYEQYF. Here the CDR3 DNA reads TGTGCCAGCAGTTACGGGACAGGGATCTACGAGCAGTACTTC.

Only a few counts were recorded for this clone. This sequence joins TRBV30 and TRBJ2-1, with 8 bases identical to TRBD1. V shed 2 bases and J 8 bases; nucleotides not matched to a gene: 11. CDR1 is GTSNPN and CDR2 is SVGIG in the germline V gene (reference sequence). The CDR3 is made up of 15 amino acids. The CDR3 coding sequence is TGTGCCTGGAGTACAAGAAGGACAGGGCTGGATGAGCAGTTCTTC. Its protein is CAWSTRRTGLDEQFF. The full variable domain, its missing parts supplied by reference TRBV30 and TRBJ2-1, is SQTIHQWPATLVQPVGSPLSLECTVEGTSNPNLYWYRQAAGRGLQLLFYSVGIGQISSEVPQNLSASRPQDRQFILSSKKLLLSDSGFYLCAWSTRRTGLDEQFFGPGTRLTVL.

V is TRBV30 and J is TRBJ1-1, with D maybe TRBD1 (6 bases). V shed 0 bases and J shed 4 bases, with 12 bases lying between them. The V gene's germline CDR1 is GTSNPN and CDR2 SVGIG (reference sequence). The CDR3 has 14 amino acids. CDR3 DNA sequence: TGTGCCTGGAGTGTACAAACCAGGGGCACTGAAGCTTTCTTT. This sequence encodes CAWSVQTRGTEAFF.

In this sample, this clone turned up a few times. CDR3 loop: CASSQASIEYNEQFF. In DNA, the CDR3 is TGTGCCAGCAGCCAAGCAAGTATAGAGTACAATGAGCAGTTCTTC. The genes are TRBV14 and TRBJ2-1; D unresolved. The CDR3 runs 15 residues. The V gene lost 1 base and the J gene lost 4 bases, with 11 bases spanning the gap. Germline CDR1 and CDR2: SGHDN and FVKESK.

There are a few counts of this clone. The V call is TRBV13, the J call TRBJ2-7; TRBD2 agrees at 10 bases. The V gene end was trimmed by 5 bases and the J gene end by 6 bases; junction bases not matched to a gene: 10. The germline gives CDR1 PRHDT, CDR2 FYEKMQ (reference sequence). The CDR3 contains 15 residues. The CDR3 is CASSLGSGRAVEQYF. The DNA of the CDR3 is TGTGCCAGCAGCCTCGGGAGCGGGAGGGCCGTCGAGCAGTACTTC. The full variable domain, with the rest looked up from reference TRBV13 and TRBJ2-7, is AAGVIQSPRHLIKEKRETATLKCYPIPRHDTVYWYQQGPGQDPQFLISFYEKMQSDKGSIPDRFSAQQFSDYHSELNMSSLELGDSALYFCASSLGSGRAVEQYFGPGTRLTVT.

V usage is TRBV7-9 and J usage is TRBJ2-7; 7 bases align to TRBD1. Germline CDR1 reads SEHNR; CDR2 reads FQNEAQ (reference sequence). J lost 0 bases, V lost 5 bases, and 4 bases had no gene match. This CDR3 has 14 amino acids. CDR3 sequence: CASSAWDSSYEQYF. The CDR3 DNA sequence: TGTGCCAGCAGCGCCTGGGACAGCTCCTACGAGCAGTACTTC. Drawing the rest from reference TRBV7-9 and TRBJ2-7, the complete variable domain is DTGVSQNPRHKITKRGQNVTFRCDPISEHNRLYWYRQTLGQGPEFLTYFQNEAQLEKSRLLSDRFSAERPKGSFSTLEIQRTEQGDSAMYLCASSAWDSSYEQYFGPGTRLTVT.

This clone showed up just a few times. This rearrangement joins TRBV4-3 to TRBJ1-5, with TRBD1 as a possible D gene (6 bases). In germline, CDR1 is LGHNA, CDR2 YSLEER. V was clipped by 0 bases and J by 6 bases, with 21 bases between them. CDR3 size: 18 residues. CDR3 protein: CASSQDLGARALGQPQHF. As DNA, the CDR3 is TGCGCCAGCAGCCAAGACTTGGGGGCGAGGGCTTTGGGTCAGCCCCAGCATTTT.

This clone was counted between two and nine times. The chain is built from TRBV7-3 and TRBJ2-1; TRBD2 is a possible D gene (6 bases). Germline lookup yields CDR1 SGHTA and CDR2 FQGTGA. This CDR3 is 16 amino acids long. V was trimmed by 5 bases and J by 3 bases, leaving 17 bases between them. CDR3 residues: CASSTRSSGGYNEQFF. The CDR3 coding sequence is TGTGCCAGCAGCACCCGGAGTAGCGGAGGCTACAATGAGCAGTTCTTC.